These 30 T cell receptor beta chains were all obtained from the same sample, sequenced in a study of blood T cells in healthy people across ages. PCR was performed a second time for about 7 to 12 cycles using a sample-barcoded 5' primer and a J-beta primer mix. TCRdb reprocessed the 5' RACE reads via MiXCR and lists one record per CDR3 protein. The repertoire holds hundreds of thousands of distinct CDR3 sequences, with approximately 29% as singletons. Sequencing was performed on blood. Every receptor here comes from a woman older than 75 in good health.

This clonotype showed up many times. V is TRBV9 and J is TRBJ1-2; D is uncertain. This CDR3 comprises 13 residues. CDR1 is SGDLS and CDR2 is YYNGEE in the germline V gene. V was clipped by 0 bases and J by 8 bases, with 11 bases between them. The DNA for the CDR3 is TGTGCCAGCAGCGTAGGCAACATTGGGGGCTACACCTTC. Translated: CASSVGNIGGYTF.

The table lists this clonotype with many counts. This rearrangement joins TRBV10-3 to TRBJ1-1, with D maybe TRBD1 (5 bases). This CDR3 is built from 14 residues. Trimming removed 0 bases at V and 8 bases at J, with 13 bases between. The V gene's germline CDR1 is ENHRY and CDR2 SYGVKD. The CDR3 DNA reads TGTGCCATCAGTGAGTCCGGGGGTCTCGCAGAAGCTTTCTTT. Translated, it gives CAISESGGLAEAFF.

In the case of this clonotype: Since a much larger clone is just one base distant, this may be a read error. The J gene is TRBJ2-5, the V gene TRBV10-3; possibly TRBD1 for D (5 bases). The CDR3 runs to 13 residues. The V gene lost 4 bases and the J gene lost 11 bases, with 17 bases spanning the gap. Germline V CDR1 and CDR2: ENHRY, SYGVKD. The CDR3 bases are TGTGCCATCAGTGCGTTAAGGGGCGCTGAGCAGTACTTC. It specifies CAISALRGAEQYF.

This chain links TRBV9 with TRBJ2-3, with TRBD2 as a possible D gene (6 bases). CDR1 and CDR2 from the germline V gene are SGDLS and YYNGEE. This CDR3 is 15 amino acids long. Between the trimmed V and J ends, which lost 4 bases and 11 bases, there was a span of 23 bases. The CDR3 spells CASSSLGGSEQGQYF. The CDR3 bases are TGTGCCAGCAGCTCCCTAGGAGGGTCGGAGCAGGGGCAGTATTTT. The full variable domain, completed using reference TRBV9 and TRBJ2-3, is DSGVTQTPKHLITATGQRVTLRCSPRSGDLSVYWYQQSLDQGLQFLIQYYNGEERAKGNILERFSAQQFPDLHSELNLSSLELGDSALYFCASSSLGGSEQGQYFGPGTRLTVL.

The chain carries TRBV30 and TRBJ2-4, with a weak D call TRBD1 (5 bases). The J call is in doubt because the DNA end fits TRBJ2-7 better. The CDR3 sequence is 15 residues long. The germline V gene has CDR1 GTSNPN and CDR2 SVGIG (reference sequence). CDR3 DNA: TGTGCCTGGGGAGCCCTCGGTGTAGGGGCCTACGAGCAGTACTTC. Its translation: CAWGALGVGAYEQYF.

This clonotype was counted ten times or more. V is TRBV20-1 and J is TRBJ2-1, with 12 positions matching TRBD2. The length of the CDR3 is 14 residues. V was clipped by 5 bases and J by 10 bases; unmatched bases: 9. The germline CDR1 and CDR2 sequences are DFQATT and SNEGSKA (reference sequence). The CDR3 loop reads CSAFSSGGAREQFF. CDR3 in DNA: TGCAGTGCTTTCTCTAGCGGGGGGGCTCGAGAGCAGTTCTTC.

This chain links TRBV20-1 with TRBJ1-6; D is undetermined. V was trimmed by 3 bases and J by 5 bases, leaving 8 bases between them. CDR1 and CDR2 from the germline V gene are DFQATT and SNEGSKA (reference sequence). The CDR3 spans 13 residues. The CDR3 protein is CSASRPNNSPLHF. In nucleotides, the CDR3 is TGCAGTGCTAGCCGCCCTAATAATTCACCCCTCCACTTT.

The chain combines TRBV5-5 with TRBJ2-7; no reliable D call. The CDR3 is 13 amino acids. Germline V gene sequence: CDR1 SGHKS, CDR2 YYEKEE (reference sequence). Trimming took 3 bases from V and 2 from J, leaving 9 bases between them. As DNA, the CDR3 is TGTGCCAGCAGCTGGGTTGGGGCCTACGAGCAGTACTTC. It encodes CASSWVGAYEQYF.

The table lists this clonotype with a few counts. This chain connects TRBV7-9 to TRBJ2-2; D might be TRBD1 (6 bases). Germline CDR1 is SEHNR and CDR2 is FQNEAQ (reference sequence). V lost 5 bases, J lost 4 bases, and 14 bases lay in between. This CDR3 contains 15 residues. The CDR3 sequence is CASSHRTAPTGELFF. DNA for the CDR3: TGTGCCAGCAGCCATCGGACAGCGCCCACCGGGGAGCTGTTTTTT.

This clonotype was counted a few times. This chain joins TRBV12-3 or TRBV12-4 and TRBJ1-1; possibly TRBD1 for D (6 bases). Trimming stripped 1 base from V and 10 bases from J, with 10 bases between. The CDR3 consists of 12 residues. CDR3 protein: CASSLGTGRAFF. The CDR3 nucleotides are TGTGCCAGCAGTTTAGGTACAGGGCGAGCTTTCTTT.

Note on this clonotype: One base away lies a much larger clone, so this may be a sequencing read error. The genes are TRBV5-6 and TRBJ2-5; 10 positions match TRBD1. This CDR3 comprises 15 residues. Germline V gives CDR1 SGHDT, CDR2 YYEEEE. V shed 4 bases, J shed 11 bases, and the junction held 14 bases outside the gene matches. For the CDR3, the DNA is TGTGCCAGCAGCCCGGGACAGGGGTTTTACAATGAGCAGTACTTC. Translation: CASSPGQGFYNEQYF.

This clonotype was counted many times. This chain joins TRBV10-3 and TRBJ1-1; 7 bases are a match to TRBD1. The trim removed 5 bases at V and 1 base at J, leaving 4 bases unmatched. The CDR3 covers 14 residues. Germline CDR1 and CDR2: ENHRY and SYGVKD. The CDR3: CAISRDSGNTEAFF. The CDR3 DNA is TGTGCCATCAGTAGGGACAGCGGGAACACTGAAGCTTTCTTT.

The chain's CDR3 is CASSPYRDRAGEQYF. In DNA form, the CDR3 reads TGTGCCAGCAGCCCATACCGTGACAGGGCTGGCGAGCAGTACTTC. The chain carries TRBV7-9 and TRBJ2-7, with 7 bases aligning to TRBD1. Trimming took 5 bases from V and 6 from J; bases not matched to a gene: 13. The CDR3 covers 15 residues. CDR1 and CDR2 from the germline V gene are SEHNR and FQNEAQ (reference sequence).

The sample holds many counts of this clonotype. V is TRBV6-1 and J is TRBJ1-2, with no clear D. Per the germline V gene, CDR1 is MNHNS and CDR2 is SASEGT. The CDR3 totals 14 residues. Deletions cut 0 bases from V and 8 bases from J, with 13 bases between. Here the CDR3 reads CASSEALGSIGYTF. The CDR3 nucleotides read TGTGCCAGCAGTGAAGCCCTCGGGAGCATAGGCTACACCTTC.

This clonotype was recorded at least ten times. J is TRBJ1-6 and V is TRBV29-1; D call uncertain. The V gene lost 5 bases and the J gene lost 0 bases, with 5 bases spanning the gap. The CDR3 contains 13 residues. The germline V gene encodes CDR1 SQVTM and CDR2 ANQGSEA. The CDR3 nucleotides are TGCAGCGTTCGAGTCTCCTATAATTCACCCCTCCACTTT. The encoded protein is CSVRVSYNSPLHF. Using reference TRBV29-1 and TRBJ1-6 for the parts outside the CDR3, the full variable domain is SAVISQKPSRDICQRGTSLTIQCQVDSQVTMMFWYRQQPGQSLTLIATANQGSEATYESGFVIDKFPISRPNLTFSTLTVSNMSPEDSSIYLCSVRVSYNSPLHFGNGTRLTVT.

Remarks on this clonotype: This sequence may be a read error, since a much larger clone differs from it by one base. J is TRBJ2-1 and V is TRBV6-1, with 7 bases identical to TRBD2. With the DNA end fitting TRBJ2-7 better, the J assignment may be wrong. Germline V gives CDR1 MNHNS, CDR2 SASEGT. CDR3 length: 17 residues. The CDR3 sequence is CASSEAPGGRPYNEQYF. The CDR3 DNA follows: TGTGCCAGCAGTGAAGCGCCCGGCGGGAGACCCTACAATGAGCAGTACTTC.

This clonotype has at least ten counts. The chain carries TRBV7-9 and TRBJ1-4; D not resolved. The CDR3 loop spans 16 amino acids. Germline V gene sequence: CDR1 SEHNR, CDR2 FQNEAQ (reference sequence). V lost 6 bases and J lost 0, with 14 bases in between. CDR3 sequence reads: CASSLTHAATNEKLFF. CDR3 sequence (DNA): TGTGCCAGCAGTTTGACCCACGCGGCAACTAATGAAAAACTGTTTTTT.

The table lists this clonotype with many counts. As DNA, the CDR3 is TGCGCCAGCAGCCTCGGGGGGAGTCCGAACCCTTACGAGCAGTACTTC. Protein sequence: CASSLGGSPNPYEQYF. V and J are TRBV5-1 and TRBJ2-7, with 7 bases aligning to TRBD2. The CDR3 totals 16 residues. Germline V gene data show CDR1 as SGHRS and CDR2 as YFSETQ. The trim removed 4 bases at V and 4 bases at J, leaving 14 bases unmatched.

DNA for the CDR3: TGTGCCAGCAGCGGATACAGGGGGGGGGAAAAACTGTTTTTT. This gives the protein CASSGYRGGEKLFF. The chain recombines TRBV9 with TRBJ1-4; 8 bases match TRBD1. The CDR3 loop spans 14 amino acids. CDR1 is SGDLS and CDR2 is YYNGEE in the germline V gene. Losses at the gene ends were 3 bases for V and 8 bases for J; bases not matched to a gene: 6.

Concerning this clonotype itself: It is unclear where the CDR3 begins or ends on the DNA, so no DNA is shown, and the CDR3 is as TCRdb lists it. V gene TRBV29-1 combines with J gene TRBJ1-5; TRBD1 is the table's D call and was not checked against the DNA. The CDR3 extends over 14 residues, inclusive of both ends. From germline, CDR1 is SQVTM and CDR2 ANQGSEA. CDR3 residues: CSVGPGGSNQPQHF.

The chain carries TRBV11-2 and TRBJ1-1, with D hard to call. The V and J ends lost 5 bases and 4 bases respectively, with 11 bases between them. Looked up from germline, CDR1 is SGHAT and CDR2 is FQNNGV. The CDR3 is 13 amino acids. DNA for the CDR3: TGTGCCAGCAGCCCATACGGGTGCACTGAAGCTTTCTTT. Translation: CASSPYGCTEAFF.

On this clonotype: It may be a read error: a sequence one base away is much more abundant. This chain joins TRBV20-1 and TRBJ2-1; 9 nucleotides agree with TRBD2. The CDR3 consists of 15 residues. The junction had 8 bases not matched to a gene; V was cut back by 5 bases and J by 3 bases. Germline values: CDR1 DFQATT, CDR2 SNEGSKA (reference sequence). Here the CDR3 DNA reads TGCAGTGCTGGGAATAGCGGGGGCCTCTACAATGAGCAGTTCTTC. This translates into CSAGNSGGLYNEQFF.

The rearrangement joins TRBV24-1 to TRBJ1-1, with unresolved D. V was trimmed by 10 bases and J by 1 base, leaving 6 bases between them. CDR1 KGHDR and CDR2 SFDVKD come from the germline V gene. The CDR3 has 11 residues. The CDR3 is CATRSNTEAFF. CDR3 bases: TGTGCCACTCGTTCGAACACTGAAGCTTTCTTT.

This clonotype came up a few times. The genes are TRBV5-6 and TRBJ1-1; 8 bases agree with TRBD1. Per germline, CDR1 SGHDT and CDR2 YYEEEE. The CDR3 runs 18 residues. The V gene end was trimmed by 2 bases and the J gene end by 3 bases; junction bases not matched to a gene: 15. This CDR3 reads CASSFRTWAGGRDTEAFF. The CDR3 nucleotides are TGTGCCAGCAGCTTTAGGACGTGGGCAGGGGGCCGGGACACTGAAGCTTTCTTT.

At least ten counts were recorded for this clonotype. Possible read error: a much larger clone is one base away. This chain joins TRBV6-5 and TRBJ2-1; 13 bases map to TRBD2. The length of the CDR3 is 15 residues. Trimming removed 6 bases from V and 4 bases from J; junction bases left unmatched: 3. CDR1 and CDR2 (germline): MNHEY, SVGAGI. The CDR3 is CASSELAGGYNEQFF. In DNA, the CDR3 is TGTGCCAGCAGCGAACTAGCGGGGGGGTACAATGAGCAGTTCTTC.

The chain recombines TRBV4-1 with TRBJ1-6; TRBD1 is a possible D gene (6 bases). The germline V gene encodes CDR1 MGHRA and CDR2 YSYEKL. The CDR3 runs 16 residues. V lost 0 bases and J lost 9, with 15 bases in between. The CDR3 nucleotides read TGCGCCAGCAGCCAAGATATTAATAGGGGGAGTTCACCCCTCCACTTT. Its translation: CASSQDINRGSSPLHF.

There are many counts of this clonotype. The rearrangement joins TRBV20-1 to TRBJ2-5, with D unclear. Trimming took off 3 bases at V and 2 bases at J, with 10 bases between the two ends. Germline values: CDR1 DFQATT, CDR2 SNEGSKA (reference sequence). The CDR3 is 13 amino acids. CDR3 DNA: TGCAGTGCTAGGGCCCAACTTCAAGAGACCCAGTACTTC. Its translation: CSARAQLQETQYF.

The chain links TRBV20-1 to TRBJ2-4; a possible D gene is TRBD2 (6 bases). V was shortened by 0 bases and J by 4 bases, with 13 bases between the two germline ends. CDR3 length: 15 residues. The germline gives CDR1 DFQATT, CDR2 SNEGSKA (reference sequence). CDR3 nucleotides: TGCAGTGCTAGAGAGGAGGGGATGGCTAAAAACATTCAGTACTTC. The encoded protein is CSAREEGMAKNIQYF.

This clonotype showed up many times. The chain joins TRBV10-3 to TRBJ1-2; D is possibly TRBD1 (5 bases). V was trimmed by 8 bases and J by 4 bases, leaving 14 bases between them. CDR3 size: 13 residues. Germline CDR1 ENHRY, CDR2 SYGVKD. The CDR3 bases are TGTGCCATCCGCATCGGGGGAACCTATGGCTACACCTTC. Protein: CAIRIGGTYGYTF.

As concerns this clonotype: This may stem from a read error, because a much larger clone lies one nucleotide away. CDR3 DNA sequence: TGCAGTGCTAGAGGGGGGGGCGGGCAAGAGACCCAGTACTTC. It specifies CSARGGGGQETQYF. The chain is built from TRBV20-1 and TRBJ2-5, with D maybe TRBD2 (7 bases). The CDR3 has 14 residues. Between the trimmed V and J ends, which lost 1 base and 2 bases, there was a span of 11 bases. Looked up from germline, CDR1 is DFQATT and CDR2 is SNEGSKA (reference sequence).